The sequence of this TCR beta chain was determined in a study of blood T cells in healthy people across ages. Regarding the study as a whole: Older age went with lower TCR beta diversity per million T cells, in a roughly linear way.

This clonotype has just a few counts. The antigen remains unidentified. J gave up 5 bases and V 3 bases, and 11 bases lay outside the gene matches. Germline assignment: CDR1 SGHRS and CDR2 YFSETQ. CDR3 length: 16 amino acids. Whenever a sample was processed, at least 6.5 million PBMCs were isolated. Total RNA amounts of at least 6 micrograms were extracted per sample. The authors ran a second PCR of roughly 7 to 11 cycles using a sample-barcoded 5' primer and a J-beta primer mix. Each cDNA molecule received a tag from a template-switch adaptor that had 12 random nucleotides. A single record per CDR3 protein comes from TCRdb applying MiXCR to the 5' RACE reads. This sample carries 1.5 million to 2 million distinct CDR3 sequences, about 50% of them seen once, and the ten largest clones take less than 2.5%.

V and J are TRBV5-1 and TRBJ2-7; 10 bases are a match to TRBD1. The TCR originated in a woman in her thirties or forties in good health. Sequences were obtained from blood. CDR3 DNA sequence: TGCGCCAGCAGCTCATACCGGGACAGGGGTAGGGACGAGCAGTACTTC. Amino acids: CASSSYRDRGRDEQYF.